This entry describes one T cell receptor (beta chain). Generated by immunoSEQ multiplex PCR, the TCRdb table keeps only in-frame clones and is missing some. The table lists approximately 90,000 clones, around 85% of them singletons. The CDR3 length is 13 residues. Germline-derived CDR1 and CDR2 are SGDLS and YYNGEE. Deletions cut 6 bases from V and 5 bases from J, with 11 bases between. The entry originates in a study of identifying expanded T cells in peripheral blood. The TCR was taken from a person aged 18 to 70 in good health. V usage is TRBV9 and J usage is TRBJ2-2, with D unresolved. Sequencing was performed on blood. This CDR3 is CASTSLGTGELFF. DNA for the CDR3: TGTGCCAGCACGTCCCTAGGGACCGGGGAGCTGTTTTTT.